The source of this T cell receptor beta chain is a study of CD8 T cells in Susac syndrome. Broader study findings: Individuals included in the TCR sequencing and HLA analysis were acknowledged by the study to be relatively few in number.

Sequencing of TCR beta was undertaken in CD8+ and CD4+ T cells derived from blood. TEMRA cells were FACS-enriched, with CD8+ and CD4+ T cells isolated negatively. Germline-derived CDR1 and CDR2 are SGHVS and FNYEAQ. Trimming removed 1 base at V and 4 bases at J, with 11 bases between. The CDR3 consists of 15 residues. With respect to this clonotype: No antigen is known for it.

Random hexamers were used to reverse transcribe the RNA input (about 0.5 to 1 ug). Coverage of TCR beta CDR3 amplification by immunoSEQ multiplex PCR extended to 54 Vbeta and 13 Jbeta. TCRdb used MiXCR to reprocess the immunoSEQ multiplex PCR reads, holding one entry per CDR3 protein. The sample consists of approximately 120,000 distinct CDR3 sequences, roughly 91% of them appearing once. The sample taken for sequencing was CD4+ T cells from PBMCs. The receptor was isolated from a human donor in good health. The chain carries TRBV7-6 and TRBJ1-5, with D perhaps TRBD1 (6 bases). The CDR3 loop is CASSLGSTGNQPQHF. The CDR3 DNA is TGTGCCAGCAGCTTAGGGTCAACAGGGAATCAGCCCCAGCATTTT.